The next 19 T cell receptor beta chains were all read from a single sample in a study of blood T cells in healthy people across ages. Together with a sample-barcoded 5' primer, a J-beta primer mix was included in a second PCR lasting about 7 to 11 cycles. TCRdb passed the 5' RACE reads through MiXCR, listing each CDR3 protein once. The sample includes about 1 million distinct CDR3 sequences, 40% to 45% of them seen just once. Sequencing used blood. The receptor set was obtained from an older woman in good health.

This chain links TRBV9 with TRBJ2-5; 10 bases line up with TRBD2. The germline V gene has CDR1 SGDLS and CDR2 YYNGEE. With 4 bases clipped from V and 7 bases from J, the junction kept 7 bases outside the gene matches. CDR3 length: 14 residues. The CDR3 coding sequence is TGTGCCAGCAGCCCCCGGACTAGCGGTGGGACCCAGTACTTC. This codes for CASSPRTSGGTQYF.

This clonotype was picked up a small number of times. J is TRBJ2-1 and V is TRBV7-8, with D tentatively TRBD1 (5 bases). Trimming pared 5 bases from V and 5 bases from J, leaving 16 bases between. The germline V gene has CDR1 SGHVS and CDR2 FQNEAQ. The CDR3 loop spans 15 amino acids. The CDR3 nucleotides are TGTGCCAGCAGCCCGGACACCCGAAGGGACAATGAGCAGTTCTTC. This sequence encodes CASSPDTRRDNEQFF. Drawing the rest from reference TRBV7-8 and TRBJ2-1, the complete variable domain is GAGVSQSPRYKVAKRGQDVALRCDPISGHVSLFWYQQALGQGPEFLTYFQNEAQLDKSGLPSDRFFAERPEGSVSTLKIQRTQQEDSAVYLCASSPDTRRDNEQFFGPGTRLTVL.

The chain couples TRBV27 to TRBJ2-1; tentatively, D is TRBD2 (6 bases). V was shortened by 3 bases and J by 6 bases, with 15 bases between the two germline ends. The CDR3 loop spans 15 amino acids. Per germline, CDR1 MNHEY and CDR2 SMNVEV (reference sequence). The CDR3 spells CASSFIVGSSNEQFF. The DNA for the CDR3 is TGTGCCAGCAGTTTCATTGTCGGGAGCTCCAATGAGCAGTTCTTC.

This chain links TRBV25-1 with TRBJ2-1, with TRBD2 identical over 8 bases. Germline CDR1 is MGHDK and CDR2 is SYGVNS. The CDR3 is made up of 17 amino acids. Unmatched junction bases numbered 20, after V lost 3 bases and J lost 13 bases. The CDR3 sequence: CASSDLTSGPTQETQFF. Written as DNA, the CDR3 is TGTGCCAGCAGTGACCTCACTAGCGGCCCCACCCAAGAGACCCAGTTCTTC.

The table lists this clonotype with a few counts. The CDR3 region has the DNA TGCAGCGTTGAGGTGTGGCAACGCGGTAGCTCTGGGGCCAACGTCCTGACTTTC. This codes for CSVEVWQRGSSGANVLTF. The V and J genes are TRBV29-1 and TRBJ2-6; D ambiguous. The V gene lost 3 bases and the J gene lost 0 bases, with 18 bases spanning the gap. Looked up from germline, CDR1 is SQVTM and CDR2 is ANQGSEA. The CDR3 is made up of 18 amino acids.

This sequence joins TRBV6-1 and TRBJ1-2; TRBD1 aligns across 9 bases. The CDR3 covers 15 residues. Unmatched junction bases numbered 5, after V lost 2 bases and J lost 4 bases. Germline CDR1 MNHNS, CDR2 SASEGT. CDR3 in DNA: TGTGCCAGCAGTGAAATGGGACAGGGCTTCTATGGCTACACCTTC. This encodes CASSEMGQGFYGYTF.

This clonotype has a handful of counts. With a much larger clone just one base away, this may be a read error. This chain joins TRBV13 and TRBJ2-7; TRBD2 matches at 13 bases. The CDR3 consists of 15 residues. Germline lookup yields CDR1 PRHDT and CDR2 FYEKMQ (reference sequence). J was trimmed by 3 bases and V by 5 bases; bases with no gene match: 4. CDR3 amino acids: CASSAGTSGNYEQYF. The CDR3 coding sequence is TGTGCCAGCAGCGCCGGGACTAGCGGGAACTACGAGCAGTACTTC.

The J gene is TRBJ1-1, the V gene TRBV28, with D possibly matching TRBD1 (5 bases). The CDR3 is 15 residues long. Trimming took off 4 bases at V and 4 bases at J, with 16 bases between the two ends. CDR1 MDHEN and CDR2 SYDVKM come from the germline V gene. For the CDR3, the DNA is TGTGCCAGCAGTTCTCAGGTGGGACCGGGCACTGAAGCTTTCTTT. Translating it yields CASSSQVGPGTEAFF.

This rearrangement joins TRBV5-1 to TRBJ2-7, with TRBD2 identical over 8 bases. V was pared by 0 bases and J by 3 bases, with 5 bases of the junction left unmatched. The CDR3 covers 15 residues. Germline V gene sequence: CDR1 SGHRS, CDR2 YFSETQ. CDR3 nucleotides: TGCGCCAGCAGCTTGGAACGCGGGAGGAACTACGAGCAGTACTTC. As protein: CASSLERGRNYEQYF.

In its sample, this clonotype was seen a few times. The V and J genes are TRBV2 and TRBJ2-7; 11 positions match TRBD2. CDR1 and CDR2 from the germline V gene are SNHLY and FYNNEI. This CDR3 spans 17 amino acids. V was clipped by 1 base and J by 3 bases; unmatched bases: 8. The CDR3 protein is CASSEEIYGTSGYEQYF. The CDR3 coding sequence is TGTGCCAGCAGTGAAGAAATTTATGGGACTAGCGGCTACGAGCAGTACTTC.

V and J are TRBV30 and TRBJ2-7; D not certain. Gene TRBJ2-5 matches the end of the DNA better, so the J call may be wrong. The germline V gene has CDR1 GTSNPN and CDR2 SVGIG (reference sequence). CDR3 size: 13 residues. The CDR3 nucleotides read TGTGCCTGGAGAGAGCGAGTTGGGGAGACCCAGTACTTC. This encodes CAWRERVGETQYF.

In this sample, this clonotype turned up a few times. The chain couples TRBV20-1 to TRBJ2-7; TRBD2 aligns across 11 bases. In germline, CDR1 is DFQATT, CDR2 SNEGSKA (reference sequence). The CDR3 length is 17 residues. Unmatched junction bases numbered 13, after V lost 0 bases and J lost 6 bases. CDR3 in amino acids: CSARDKLAGASYSEQYF. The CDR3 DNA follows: TGCAGTGCTAGAGATAAACTAGCGGGAGCCTCGTACTCCGAGCAGTACTTC.

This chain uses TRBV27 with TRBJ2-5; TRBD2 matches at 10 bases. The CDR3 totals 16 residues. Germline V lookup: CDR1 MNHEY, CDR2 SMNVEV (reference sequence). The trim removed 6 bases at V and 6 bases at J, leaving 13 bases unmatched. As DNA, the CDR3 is TGTGCCAGCAGAACAATGGGAGCGGGAGGGCCAAAGACCCAGTACTTC. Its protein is CASRTMGAGGPKTQYF.

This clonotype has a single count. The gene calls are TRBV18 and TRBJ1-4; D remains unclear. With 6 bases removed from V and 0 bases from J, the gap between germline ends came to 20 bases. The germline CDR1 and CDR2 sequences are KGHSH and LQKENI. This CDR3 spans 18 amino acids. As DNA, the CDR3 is TGTGCCAGCTCGACGACCGGGGAAAGGGCCGCAACTAATGAAAAACTGTTTTTT. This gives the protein CASSTTGERAATNEKLFF.

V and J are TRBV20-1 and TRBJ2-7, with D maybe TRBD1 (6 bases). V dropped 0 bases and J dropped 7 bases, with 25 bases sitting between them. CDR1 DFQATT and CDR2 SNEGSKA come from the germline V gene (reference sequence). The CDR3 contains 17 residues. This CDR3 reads CSARDRGGEIPLREQYF. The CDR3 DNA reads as TGCAGTGCTAGAGATAGAGGGGGAGAGATTCCCCTACGGGAGCAGTACTTC.

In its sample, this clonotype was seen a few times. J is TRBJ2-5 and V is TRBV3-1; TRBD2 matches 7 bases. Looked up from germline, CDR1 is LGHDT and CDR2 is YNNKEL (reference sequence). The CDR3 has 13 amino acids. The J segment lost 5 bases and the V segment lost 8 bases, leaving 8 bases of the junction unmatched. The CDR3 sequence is CASSKRGGETQYF. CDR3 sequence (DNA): TGTGCCAGCTCCAAACGGGGAGGGGAGACCCAGTACTTC.

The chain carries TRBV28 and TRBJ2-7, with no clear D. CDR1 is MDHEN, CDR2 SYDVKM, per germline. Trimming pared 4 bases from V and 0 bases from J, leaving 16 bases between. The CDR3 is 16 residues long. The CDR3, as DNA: TGTGCCAGCAGTTACAAACTCCAATCTAGCTCCTACGAGCAGTACTTC. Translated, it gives CASSYKLQSSSYEQYF.

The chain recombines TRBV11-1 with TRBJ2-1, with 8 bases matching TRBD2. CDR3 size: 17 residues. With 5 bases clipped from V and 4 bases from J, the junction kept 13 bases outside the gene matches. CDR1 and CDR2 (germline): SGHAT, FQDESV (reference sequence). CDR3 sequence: CASSRKGSGTVYNEQFF. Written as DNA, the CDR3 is TGTGCCAGCAGCCGCAAGGGTAGCGGGACGGTATACAATGAGCAGTTCTTC.

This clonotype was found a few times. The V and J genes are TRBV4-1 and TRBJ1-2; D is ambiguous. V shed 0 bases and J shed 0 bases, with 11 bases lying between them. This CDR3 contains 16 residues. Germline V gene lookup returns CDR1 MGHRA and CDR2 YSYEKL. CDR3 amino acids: CASSQDRDSANYGYTF. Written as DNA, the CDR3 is TGCGCCAGCAGCCAAGATCGCGACTCCGCTAACTATGGCTACACCTTC.